The present T cell receptor beta chain was sequenced within a study of T cell responses to AZD1222 COVID-19 vaccine. Overall study findings and caveats: The sample set comprised mostly white British donors with more females, and clonal diversity was possibly underestimated. Nearly half of spike-specific TCRs reportedly target unmutated variant regions.

Assay: immunoSEQ multiplex PCR; the TCRdb copy retains only in-frame clones and omits some. The sample shows around 140,000 clones, 85% to 95% of them seen only once. As for this clone: What it recognizes is unknown.

Here the sequenced sample was peripheral blood, taken after recovery from COVID-19. This TCR came from an adult who had recovered from COVID-19.

CDR3: CASRDITRRDTEAFF. The CDR3 DNA reads TGTGCCAGTAGGGATATAACTCGGCGGGACACTGAAGCTTTCTTT. The V and J genes are TRBV19 and TRBJ1-1; D remains ambiguous. CDR3 length: 15 residues. Germline CDR1 LNHDA, CDR2 SQIVND (reference sequence). Trimming removed 6 bases from V and 3 bases from J, with 17 bases in between.